This entry lists 18 T cell receptor beta chains sequenced from one sample in a study of blood T cells in healthy people across ages. A second 7 to 11 cycle PCR used barcoded and J-beta primers. TCRdb passed the 5' RACE reads through MiXCR, listing each CDR3 protein once. The profile shows around 780,000 distinct CDR3 sequences, roughly 25% of them singletons. This same sample was also taken into another study, of T cells of mothers and their children.

Sequencing was done on a sample of blood. These receptors were collected from a boy younger than 18 in good health.

The V and J genes are TRBV7-9 and TRBJ2-4; 7 bases fit TRBD1. There are 17 residues in the CDR3. V gave up 5 bases and J gave up 2 bases; unmatched junction bases: 12. Germline-derived CDR1 and CDR2 are SEHNR and FQNEAQ (reference sequence). The CDR3 here is CASSPGKTGLSKNIQYF. CDR3 nucleotides: TGTGCCAGCAGCCCCGGGAAGACAGGGTTGTCCAAAAACATTCAGTACTTC.

Only a few counts were recorded for this clonotype. The chain joins TRBV10-3 to TRBJ2-5, with D unclear. With 4 bases removed from V and 4 bases from J, the gap between germline ends came to 10 bases. This CDR3 comprises 13 residues. Germline V gene lookup returns CDR1 ENHRY and CDR2 SYGVKD. The CDR3 here is CAISGIRSETQYF. CDR3 nucleotides: TGTGCCATCAGTGGGATCAGGTCAGAGACCCAGTACTTC.

Only a few counts were recorded for this clonotype. The J gene is TRBJ2-2, the V gene TRBV7-8, with TRBD1 matching over 9 bases. CDR1 SGHVS and CDR2 FQNEAQ come from the germline V gene. This CDR3 has 17 amino acids. Trimming took 0 bases from V and 6 from J; bases not matched to a gene: 8. This CDR3 reads CASSLASDRGVAGELFF. Written as DNA, the CDR3 is TGTGCCAGCAGCTTAGCATCGGACAGGGGAGTTGCCGGGGAGCTGTTTTTT.

The rearrangement links TRBV29-1 to TRBJ2-5; 10 bases align to TRBD1. J was trimmed by 2 bases and V by 8 bases; bases with no gene match: 8. Germline lookup yields CDR1 SQVTM and CDR2 ANQGSEA. CDR3 length: 14 residues. The CDR3 bases are TGCAGCTTTGGGGACAGGGGCCAACAAGAGACCCAGTACTTC. Translated: CSFGDRGQQETQYF.

DNA of the CDR3: TGTGCCAGCAGCGAGGGAATGGGGGGTGGCTCTGGGGCCAACGTCCTGACTTTC. It is translated as CASSEGMGGGSGANVLTF. The chain employs TRBV9 and TRBJ2-6, with D tentatively TRBD2 (6 bases). Trimming left V 3 bases short and J 0 bases short, with 16 bases between. CDR3 length: 18 residues. The V gene's germline CDR1 is SGDLS and CDR2 YYNGEE.

The chain carries TRBV5-5 and TRBJ2-5, with 9 nucleotides matching TRBD1. This CDR3 has 15 residues. Germline V gene lookup returns CDR1 SGHKS and CDR2 YYEKEE (reference sequence). V trimming: 4 bases; J trimming: 2 bases; junction bases outside the gene matches: 6. This CDR3 is CASSRGTGPQETQYF. The CDR3 DNA follows: TGTGCCAGCAGCCGGGGGACAGGGCCTCAAGAGACCCAGTACTTC.

In this sample, this clonotype turned up many times. V and J are TRBV10-3 and TRBJ2-3; D remains ambiguous. Germline values: CDR1 ENHRY, CDR2 SYGVKD. This CDR3 has 11 amino acids. V was trimmed by 6 bases and J by 2 bases, leaving 3 bases between them. CDR3 amino acids: CAIRATDTQYF. The CDR3 DNA sequence: TGTGCCATCAGGGCCACAGATACGCAGTATTTT.

The chain uses TRBV3-1 and TRBJ2-7, with 10 positions matching TRBD2. V dropped 1 base and J dropped 4; count of bases not matched to a gene: 4. The CDR3 totals 15 residues. Looked up from germline, CDR1 is LGHDT and CDR2 is YNNKEL (reference sequence). The CDR3: CASSQVLAGGYEQYF. The CDR3 bases are TGTGCCAGCAGCCAAGTGTTAGCGGGGGGTTACGAGCAGTACTTC.

Here the CDR3 DNA reads TGCAGCTCTCTCCCAGGAGCCTTGACCCAAGAGACCCAGTACTTC. This encodes CSSLPGALTQETQYF. The V call is TRBV29-1, the J call TRBJ2-5; D uncertain. Trimming took 8 bases from V and 1 from J, leaving 20 bases between them. CDR3 length: 15 residues. CDR1 is SQVTM and CDR2 is ANQGSEA in the germline V gene.

In its sample, this clonotype was seen many times. The chain combines TRBV3-1 with TRBJ2-5; 8 bases match TRBD1. With V trimmed by 9 bases and J by 6 bases, 3 bases remained unmatched. CDR1 LGHDT and CDR2 YNNKEL come from the germline V gene (reference sequence). The CDR3 is made up of 11 amino acids. The CDR3 DNA reads TGTGCCAGTCAGGGGGCGAAGACCCAGTACTTC. Protein: CASQGAKTQYF.

The chain has TRBV6-5 and TRBJ2-6; no clear D. V lost 5 bases and J lost 2, with 7 bases in between. This CDR3 comprises 14 residues. Germline-derived CDR1 and CDR2 are MNHEY and SVGAGI. This CDR3 reads CASSNPAGANVLTF. The CDR3 coding sequence is TGTGCCAGCAGTAACCCTGCTGGGGCCAACGTCCTGACTTTC.

This clonotype was detected a few times. The chain is built from TRBV2 and TRBJ2-7; no firm D call. This CDR3 is 14 amino acids long. CDR1 is SNHLY and CDR2 is FYNNEI in the germline V gene. Trimming removed 1 base at V and 2 bases at J, with 9 bases between. In nucleotides, the CDR3 is TGTGCCAGCAGTGAAGGTGTGGTTCCCTACGAGCAGTACTTC. Amino acids: CASSEGVVPYEQYF.

This clonotype was recorded a few times. The chain has TRBV10-3 and TRBJ2-7, with D possibly matching TRBD1 (7 bases). The CDR3 is 14 residues long. The germline gives CDR1 ENHRY, CDR2 SYGVKD. V was cut by 4 bases and J by 7 bases, with 17 bases left in between. For the CDR3, the DNA is TGTGCCATCAGTGCCCTCACGGAGGGGGCAGAGCAGTACTTC. This encodes CAISALTEGAEQYF.

This clonotype has only a few counts. This sequence joins TRBV25-1 and TRBJ2-5; the match to TRBD2 covers 9 bases. With the DNA end fitting TRBJ2-1 better, the J assignment may be wrong. The CDR3 length is 16 residues. From germline, CDR1 is MGHDK and CDR2 SYGVNS. CDR3: CASSAHAGGNGDEQFF. Written as DNA, the CDR3 is TGTGCCAGCAGTGCCCACGCGGGGGGGAACGGGGATGAGCAGTTCTTC.

V usage is TRBV28 and J usage is TRBJ1-4; D call uncertain. Trimming stripped 4 bases from V and 8 bases from J, with 14 bases between. CDR1 and CDR2 from the germline V gene are MDHEN and SYDVKM. The length of the CDR3 is 14 residues. CDR3 amino acids: CASSSRQYKEKLFF. DNA for the CDR3: TGTGCCAGCAGTTCGCGGCAGTACAAAGAAAAACTGTTTTTT.

J is TRBJ2-3 and V is TRBV10-2, with 7 nucleotides matching TRBD1. This CDR3 is built from 12 residues. The V segment lost 10 bases and the J segment 12 bases; nucleotides outside the gene matches: 13. Germline CDR1 reads WSHSY; CDR2 reads SAAADI. The CDR3 bases are TGCGCCATTGGACTCCAGAGGGGGCAACAGTATTTT. It encodes CAIGLQRGQQYF.

In this sample, this clonotype turned up a few times. This chain joins TRBV10-1 and TRBJ2-5; D might be TRBD2 (5 bases). The CDR3 is made up of 13 amino acids. Germline CDR1 is WNHNN and CDR2 is SYGVQD (reference sequence). The V gene lost 4 bases and the J gene lost 1 base, with 7 bases spanning the gap. DNA of the CDR3: TGCGCCAGCAGTGTACGGGGCCAAGAGACCCAGTACTTC. Its translation is CASSVRGQETQYF.

This clonotype was observed a few times. J is TRBJ2-7 and V is TRBV11-1; a weak D match, TRBD2 (6 bases). From germline, CDR1 is SGHAT and CDR2 FQDESV (reference sequence). V dropped 5 bases and J dropped 4 bases, with 36 bases sitting between them. The CDR3 sequence is 21 residues long. CDR3 sequence: CASSQIFGTATGLRRVYEQYF. CDR3 bases: TGTGCCAGCAGCCAAATCTTTGGCACAGCGACTGGACTACGGAGGGTATACGAGCAGTACTTC.